Listed here are 8 T cell receptor beta chains from one sample, sequenced in a study of shared clonotypes between healthy human individuals. Sequencing was performed with immunoSEQ multiplex PCR; in TCRdb, only in-frame clones are kept and a portion is missing. Of roughly 2.1 million clones in the sample, approximately 94% were seen once. Only CD45RO-negative cells positively selected for CCR7 counted as naive CD8 cells, so terminally differentiated effector memory CD45RA+ cells were excluded. Sequenced input: naive CD8+ T cells from PBMCs. The source of these receptors is a young man in good health. Some clones in this sample may be carry-over from other donors' samples.

The chain carries TRBV14 and TRBJ1-5; unclear D gene. V gave up 4 bases and J gave up 9 bases, with 13 bases separating them. This CDR3 is 13 amino acids long. The V gene's germline CDR1 is SGHDN and CDR2 FVKESK. CDR3 sequence reads: CASSPEPGVPQHF. CDR3 coding DNA: TGTGCCAGCAGCCCAGAACCAGGCGTGCCCCAGCATTTT.

The chain is built from TRBV4-3 and TRBJ2-1; TRBD1 is a possible D gene (6 bases). Per germline, CDR1 LGHNA and CDR2 YSLEER. V lost 0 bases and J 4 bases, leaving 10 bases between the germline ends. The CDR3 contains 15 residues. CDR3 region: CASSQDTGQYNEQFF. The CDR3, as DNA: TGCGCCAGCAGCCAAGACACTGGACAGTACAATGAGCAGTTCTTC.

With regard to this clone: The sample has other DNA sequences that encode this CDR3 too. The chain combines TRBV9 with TRBJ2-3; 8 nucleotides agree with TRBD1. In germline, CDR1 is SGDLS, CDR2 YYNGEE. The CDR3 has 15 amino acids. With 3 bases clipped from V and 0 bases from J, the junction kept 3 bases outside the gene matches. CDR3 residues: CASSGRQGSTDTQYF. CDR3 in DNA: TGTGCCAGCAGCGGGAGACAGGGGAGCACAGATACGCAGTATTTT.

V gene TRBV27 combines with J gene TRBJ2-5, with TRBD2 identical over 9 bases. J was trimmed by 3 bases and V by 5 bases; bases with no gene match: 16. Germline CDR1 and CDR2: MNHEY and SMNVEV (reference sequence). The CDR3 length is 18 residues. CDR3 DNA: TGTGCCAGCAGTACAACGGGATTAGCGGGGGCCACCAAAGAGACCCAGTACTTC. Translating gives CASSTTGLAGATKETQYF.

The V and J genes are TRBV11-2 and TRBJ1-1; TRBD1 is a possible D gene (5 bases). The CDR3 has 16 residues. The germline V gene has CDR1 SGHAT and CDR2 FQNNGV. Between the trimmed V and J ends, which lost 5 bases and 4 bases, there was a span of 20 bases. The CDR3, as DNA: TGTGCCAGCAGCGCTTACGTGGTGCAGGGTGGCACTGAAGCTTTCTTT. This gives the protein CASSAYVVQGGTEAFF.

The V call is TRBV13, the J call TRBJ2-5; TRBD2 matches 9 bases. The trim removed 4 bases at V and 4 bases at J, leaving 4 bases unmatched. The CDR3 spans 14 residues. CDR1 and CDR2 from the germline V gene are PRHDT and FYEKMQ (reference sequence). This CDR3 reads CASSSPAGGETQYF. The CDR3 bases are TGTGCCAGCAGCTCCCCAGCGGGAGGAGAGACCCAGTACTTC.

This rearrangement joins TRBV27 to TRBJ1-2; 8 bases map to TRBD1. In germline, CDR1 is MNHEY, CDR2 SMNVEV (reference sequence). There are 15 residues in the CDR3. The ends lost 3 bases at V and 4 bases at J; junction bases unmatched: 7. The CDR3 coding sequence is TGTGCCAGCAGTTTTGGGGGACAGGCAATCTATGGCTACACCTTC. Protein: CASSFGGQAIYGYTF.

This clone was seen only once. The chain couples TRBV5-6 to TRBJ1-5, with a possible D match to TRBD1 (5 bases). The CDR3 consists of 15 residues. V was clipped by 4 bases and J by 4 bases, with 15 bases between them. Looked up from germline, CDR1 is SGHDT and CDR2 is YYEEEE. In DNA form, the CDR3 reads TGTGCCAGCAGCCCGGGACCGAGAGGAAATCAGCCCCAGCATTTT. Amino acid sequence: CASSPGPRGNQPQHF.